Sequencing of this T cell receptor (beta chain) was carried out in a study of T-cell memory formation after mild COVID-19 (dated by TCRdb to 2020 to 2023). General notes on the study: Most TCR sequence clusters were specific to one of the two donors. In a couple of donors, T-cell clones that expanded and contracted after mild COVID-19 were tracked by sequencing TCRalpha and TCRbeta repertoires over time. Two young, previously healthy adult volunteers made up the cohort, one male and one female. Study-level results and caveats: Clones contracting from day 15 to 85 had balanced CD4/CD8 phenotypes, while a second wave expanding from day 15 to 37 was biased towards CD4+. The study included only a couple of mild cases, and larger cohorts that include severe cases with pre-infection samples were judged to be necessary. Contracting CD4+ clones appeared mostly in the CM and EM memory subsets, whereas CD8+ clones were enriched in EMRA. Whether the second-wave clones peaking on day 37 were SARS-CoV-2 specific was not confirmed. Some responding clones were found in pre-infection memory, which suggests that pre-existing cross-reactive memory T cells took part in the SARS-CoV-2 response.

This clonotype was found a few times. This clone's antigen is unknown. No much larger clone exists at a distance of one base, and base qualities are not known. From the cysteine through the phenylalanine, the CDR3 covers 12 amino acids. The DNA shown is the 36-base CDR3, in frame from base 1. Trimming at the junction amounts to 4 bases on V and 4 bases on J, and the germline ends lie 8 bases apart. In the germline V gene, CDR1 corresponds to SQVTM and CDR2 to ANQGSEA. Ficoll-Paque density gradient centrifugation was the method used to isolate PBMCs. Sequencing instrument: Illumina NovaSeq 6000. Using 5'RACE with constant-segment primers, TCRalpha and TCRbeta cDNA libraries were constructed, with sample barcodes and unique molecular identifiers added in the process. Trizol reagent was used to extract RNA from every sample. Amplification of the libraries took two PCR steps, and the second step added a second sample barcode plus Illumina TruSeq adapters. Sequencing of libraries was performed on an Illumina NovaSeq with 2 x 150 bp paired-end reads. From the authors' description of their analysis: Demultiplexing of reads and collapsing into UMI-guided consensus sequences were performed with migec v1.2.7. Using mixcr v2.1.11, UMI consensuses were aligned to TRA and TRB V and J templates and then assembled into clonotypes. Clonotypes were classified as expanded or contracted when called significant by both edgeR and NoisET, with noise models trained on biological replicates. For edgeR calls, the cutoffs were a false discovery rate-adjusted p below 0.01 and a log2 fold-change threshold of 1. As an exploratory analysis of dynamics, PCA with hierarchical clustering was applied to max-normalized trajectories of the 1000 most abundant clonotypes. Each responding clone was given a CD4 or CD8 phenotype based on the CD4+ and CD8+ repertoires, which had been sequenced separately. The public sequencing data were trimmed at Q25 with fastp and processed into clonotypes with MiXCR by TCRdb, which kept only in-frame beta chains. CDR3 protein sequences are deduplicated, and each keeps its most common genes and DNA. It is TCRdb's table, rather than the study itself, that gives the V and J calls and clone size. This sample has hundreds of thousands of distinct CDR3 sequences in its table, and 23% of those were observed once. The top ten constitute 13% of the sample.

Sequenced: PBMCs or a T cell subset sorted from them (not recorded which). The sequence was collected from an adult woman who had mild COVID-19 (a few samples of this study predate the infection). The sample titles of this study are shuffled in the database, so cell type and time point are left out; the donor was told from shared clones. The sequence is built from TRBV29-1 and TRBJ2-1, with a weak D call of TRBD2 (5 bases match). The CDR3 amino acid sequence is: CSVVSGYNEQFF. The bases read TGCAGCGTTGTATCGGGGTACAATGAGCAGTTCTTC.